This T cell receptor (beta chain) came from a study of T cell responses to AZD1222 COVID-19 vaccine. Study-level points and caveats: Spike was spanned by vaccine-associated CD4 TCRs, with dominance at 160-218 and 743-854. Seropositive at baseline were only five or six AZD1222 recipients. Targeting of unmutated variant regions was reportedly seen in nearly half of spike-specific TCRs. The sample set comprised mostly white British donors with more females, and clonal diversity was possibly underestimated.

This clone has just one count. Its antigen is unknown. Germline CDR1 reads SGHRS; CDR2 reads YFSETQ. V gave up 4 bases and J gave up 5 bases, with 10 bases separating them. This CDR3 region has 13 residues. TCRdb keeps only in-frame clones here, not all; method: immunoSEQ multiplex PCR. The sample shows about 140,000 clones, more than 80% of them seen only once. Specimen: peripheral blood, collected on day 0 of MenACWY control vaccination. This clonotype was sampled from an adult in good health. This rearrangement joins TRBV5-1 to TRBJ1-3, with D possibly TRBD1 on 6 matching bases. The CDR3 reads CASSIGQRNTIYF. The CDR3, as DNA: TGCGCCAGCAGCATAGGACAGCGAAACACCATATATTTT.